The text below deals with one T cell receptor (beta chain). The sample is drawn from a study of chemoradiotherapy in HPV16-positive cancers. The method was immunoSEQ multiplex PCR; TCRdb's version includes in-frame clones alone and lacks a portion of them. The sample shows under 50,000 clones, around 76% of them seen only once. The sample here was blood, taken from a patient who underwent chemoradiotherapy. This sequence originates from a human donor with HPV-associated anogenital cancer.

The CDR3 is CASSPDRGRAGYTF. CDR3 DNA sequence: TGTGCCAGCAGCCCGGACAGGGGGCGAGCTGGCTACACCTTC. The chain joins TRBV5-6 to TRBJ1-2, with 11 positions matching TRBD1. This CDR3 contains 14 residues. V dropped 4 bases and J dropped 7; count of bases not matched to a gene: 6. CDR1 and CDR2 from the germline V gene are SGHDT and YYEEEE.